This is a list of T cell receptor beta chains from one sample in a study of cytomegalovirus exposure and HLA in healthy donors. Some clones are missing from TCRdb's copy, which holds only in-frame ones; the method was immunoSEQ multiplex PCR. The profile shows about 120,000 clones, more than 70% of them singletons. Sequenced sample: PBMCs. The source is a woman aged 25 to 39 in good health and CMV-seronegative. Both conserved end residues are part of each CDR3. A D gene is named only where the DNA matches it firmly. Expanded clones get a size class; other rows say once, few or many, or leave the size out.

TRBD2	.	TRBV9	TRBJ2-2	CASSVGSSGGVLAGELFF	TGTGCCAGCAGCGTAGGGAGTAGCGGGGGAGTATTAGCCGGGGAGCTGTTTTTT
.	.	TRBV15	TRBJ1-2	CATSRGPTGYGYTF	TGTGCCACCAGCAGAGGTCCCACGGGCTATGGCTACACCTTC
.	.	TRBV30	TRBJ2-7	CAWSSQGVGYEQYF	TGTGCCTGGAGTTCACAGGGAGTAGGCTACGAGCAGTACTTC
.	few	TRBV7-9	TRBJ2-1	CASSFGRGQFF	TGTGCCAGCAGTTTCGGACGGGGGCAGTTCTTC
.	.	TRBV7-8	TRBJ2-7	CASTSQYGSEEQYF	TGTGCCAGCACCTCACAATACGGATCGGAGGAGCAGTACTTC
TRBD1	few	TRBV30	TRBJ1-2	CAWSAGGAWGYTF	TGTGCCTGGAGTGCAGGGGGCGCGTGGGGCTACACCTTC
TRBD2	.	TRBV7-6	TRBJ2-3	CASSLERGALTDTQYF	TGTGCCAGCAGCTTAGAGCGGGGGGCCCTCACAGATACGCAGTATTTT
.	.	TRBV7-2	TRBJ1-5	CASTLLNGGNQPQHF	TGTGCCAGCACCTTACTAAACGGGGGGAATCAGCCCCAGCATTTT
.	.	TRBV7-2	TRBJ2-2	CASSLVEGGELFF	TGTGCCAGCAGCTTAGTCGAGGGAGGGGAGCTGTTTTTT
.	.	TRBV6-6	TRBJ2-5	CASSYRAGETQYF	TGTGCCAGCAGTTACAGGGCGGGGGAGACCCAGTACTTC
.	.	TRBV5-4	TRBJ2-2	CASTSGHLNTGELFF	TGTGCCAGCACCTCGGGACACCTAAACACCGGGGAGCTGTTTTTT
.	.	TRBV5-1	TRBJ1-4	CASSLTEGGEKLFF	TGCGCCAGCAGCTTAACGGAGGGCGGTGAAAAACTGTTTTTT
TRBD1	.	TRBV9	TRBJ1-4	CASSARTGSEKLFF	TGTGCCAGCAGCGCCCGGACAGGGAGTGAAAAACTGTTTTTT
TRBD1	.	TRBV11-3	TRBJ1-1	CASSWGDRAEAFF	TGTGCCAGCAGCTGGGGGGACAGGGCTGAAGCTTTCTTT
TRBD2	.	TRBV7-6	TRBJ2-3	CASSLGSGGAGPTDTQYF	TGTGCCAGCAGCTTGGGGAGCGGGGGCGCAGGTCCGACAGATACGCAGTATTTT
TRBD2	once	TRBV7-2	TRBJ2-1	CASSYGTSGGEQFF	TGTGCCAGCAGCTACGGGACTAGCGGGGGTGAGCAGTTCTTC
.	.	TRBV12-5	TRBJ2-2	CASGFLQGNTGELFF	TGTGCTAGTGGGTTTTTGCAGGGCAACACCGGGGAGCTGTTTTTT
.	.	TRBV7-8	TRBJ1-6	CASSPLTGNSPLHF	TGTGCCAGCAGCCCATTGACGGGAAATTCACCCCTCCACTTT
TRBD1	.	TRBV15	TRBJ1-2	CATSPTGGNYGYTF	TGTGCCACCAGCCCGACAGGGGGCAACTATGGCTACACCTTC
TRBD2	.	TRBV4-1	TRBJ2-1	CASSQVGPGGHNEQFF	TGCGCCAGCAGCCAAGTGGGGCCGGGGGGTCACAATGAGCAGTTCTTC
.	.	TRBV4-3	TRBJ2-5	CASSQERGLGETQYF	TGCGCCAGCAGCCAAGAGCGGGGGCTTGGAGAGACCCAGTACTTC
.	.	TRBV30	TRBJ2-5	CAWNEWGLAGETQYF	TGTGCCTGGAATGAGTGGGGGCTGGCGGGAGAGACCCAGTACTTC
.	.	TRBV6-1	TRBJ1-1	CASSAPRGILYTEAFF	TGTGCCAGCAGTGCCCCGCGGGGGATACTCTACACTGAAGCTTTCTTT
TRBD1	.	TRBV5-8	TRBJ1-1	CASSLQGVGYTEAFF	TGTGCCAGCAGCTTACAGGGGGTAGGATACACTGAAGCTTTCTTT
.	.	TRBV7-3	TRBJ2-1	CASSLRGSNEQFF	TGTGCCAGCAGCTTACGCGGTTCTAATGAGCAGTTCTTC
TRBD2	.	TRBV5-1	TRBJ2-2	CASSFDSGTTGELFF	TGCGCCAGCAGCTTCGATAGCGGGACAACCGGGGAGCTGTTTTTT
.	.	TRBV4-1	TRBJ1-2	CASSHGAGSGYTF	TGCGCCAGCAGCCATGGGGCCGGCTCCGGCTACACCTTC